This is a list of T cell receptor beta chains from one sample in a study of T cells after yellow fever vaccination. TCRdb itself ran the 5' RACE reads through MiXCR, one entry per CDR3 protein. The sample lists around 340,000 distinct CDR3 sequences, 7.5% to 9% occurring once. The sample consisted of PBMCs, taken on the day of the first yellow fever vaccination. Receptors originate from a man aged 18 to 29 who received the YFV17D yellow fever vaccine. The CDR3 runs from the conserved cysteine through the conserved F or W. Clone size is given for some rows only: seen once, a few or many times, or a class if the clone is expanded.

17	-	TRBJ2-3	TRBV7-2	CASSLWASGGATDTQYF
15	-	TRBJ2-2	TRBV11-2	CASSLGGGNTGELFF
16	many	TRBJ2-1	TRBV5-1	CASSWGGQPSSNEQFF
14	few	TRBJ2-3	TRBV6-1	CASSQRSLTDTQYF
12	-	TRBJ2-5	TRBV6-5	CASRAATETQYF
15	-	TRBJ2-2	TRBV5-4	CASSSQRGTTGELFF
15	few	TRBJ1-1	TRBV4-3	CASSDRTGMNTEAFF
15	few	TRBJ2-7	TRBV4-1	CASSHRSGGADEQYF
12	-	TRBJ1-1	TRBV7-9	CASSLSSGGAFF
14	few	TRBJ2-1	TRBV27	CASGIGTYYNEQFF
14	few	TRBJ2-1	TRBV29-1	CSVARLAGGNEQFF
17	many	TRBJ2-1	TRBV4-3	CASSLRRGGAQRDEQFF
17	-	TRBJ2-1	TRBV27	CASRWGGSGTKHNEQFF
16	few	TRBJ1-2	TRBV4-3	CASSPQVATRVYGYTF
14	-	TRBJ1-2	TRBV19	CASSILAGDGGYTF
15	-	TRBJ1-5	TRBV20-1	CSASQPGLQNQPQHF
14	few	TRBJ2-4	TRBV20-1	CSAMDEIAKNIQYF
14	few	TRBJ1-5	TRBV19	CASSIWREGQPQHF